This T cell receptor beta chain derives from a study of response to subunit inactivated influenza vaccine. Study-wide results and limits: The authors suggested that every seasonal influenza vaccination recruits few new T cells.

A remark on this clonotype: The antigen is undetermined.

From the RT-PCR reads, TCRdb called clonotypes with MiXCR, one entry per CDR3 protein. The profile covers hundreds of thousands of distinct CDR3 sequences, with approximately 12% appearing a single time and roughly a tenth taken by the ten largest. The ends lost 6 bases at V and 4 bases at J; junction bases unmatched: 11. Germline-derived CDR1 and CDR2 are SQVTM and ANQGSEA. The CDR3 contains 14 residues. The clonotype was recovered from a man in his fifties who received an inactivated influenza vaccine. The sample consisted of PBMCs from blood, taken on the day of vaccination. The chain employs TRBV29-1 and TRBJ2-7, with TRBD1 matching over 8 bases. The CDR3 loop reads CSVAVLRTGYEQYF. The CDR3 DNA reads TGCAGCGTGGCGGTACTTCGGACAGGGTACGAGCAGTACTTC.